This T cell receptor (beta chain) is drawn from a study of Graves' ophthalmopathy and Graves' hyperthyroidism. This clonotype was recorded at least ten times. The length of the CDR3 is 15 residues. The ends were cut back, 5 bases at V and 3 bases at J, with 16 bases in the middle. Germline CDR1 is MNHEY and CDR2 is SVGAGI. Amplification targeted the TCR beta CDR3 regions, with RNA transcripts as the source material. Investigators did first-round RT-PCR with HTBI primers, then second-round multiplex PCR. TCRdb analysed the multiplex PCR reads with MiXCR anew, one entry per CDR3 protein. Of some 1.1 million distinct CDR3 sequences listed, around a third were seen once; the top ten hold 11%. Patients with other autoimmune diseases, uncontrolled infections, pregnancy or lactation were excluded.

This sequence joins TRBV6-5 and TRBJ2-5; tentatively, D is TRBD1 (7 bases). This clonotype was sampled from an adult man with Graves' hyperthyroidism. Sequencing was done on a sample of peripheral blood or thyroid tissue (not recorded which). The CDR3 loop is CASSGTRRGEETQYF. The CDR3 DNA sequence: TGTGCCAGCAGTGGGACGCGCAGGGGGGAAGAGACCCAGTACTTC.